Sequencing of this TCR beta chain was carried out in a study of PD-1 blockade in classical Hodgkin lymphoma. Study-level results: Baseline diversity in complete responders resembled that of newly diagnosed patients. Relative to healthy donors, newly diagnosed patients reportedly had lower baseline TCR diversity, which was reported as lower still in relapsed/refractory patients.

On this clone: Its antigen is unidentified.

Every one of the patients relapsed after autologous stem cell transplantation (brentuximab vedotin exposure was variable). Applied to thawed PBMCs, magnetic negative selection was the method used to isolate CD8+ T cells. Assay used: immunoSEQ multiplex PCR; TCRdb lists only in-frame clones, some missing. The data contain around 7,600 clones, roughly 86% of them singletons. Germline values: CDR1 MDHEN, CDR2 SYDVKM. CDR3 length equals 18 residues. V lost 2 bases, J lost 0 bases, and 9 bases stayed unmatched. The gene calls are TRBV28 and TRBJ2-1; 8 bases agree with TRBD2. The sequencing used CD8+ T cells from blood, collected at baseline. This receptor was identified in a human donor with classical Hodgkin lymphoma. The CDR3 DNA follows: TGTGCCAGCAGTTTACCAACTAGCGGACTTAGCTCCTACAATGAGCAGTTCTTC. It codes for CASSLPTSGLSSYNEQFF.